Below are 18 T cell receptor beta chains sequenced from a single sample in a study of regulatory T cells in long-lasting Graves disease. The sample's time point: persistent/refractory GD, antithyroid drugs over 5 years with positive TRAb. PBMC RNA was the source of the TCR library. Combining iRepertoire HTBI primers with Arm-PCR of CDR3 regions, the authors built TCR beta libraries. TCRdb fed the multiplex PCR reads into MiXCR, producing one record per CDR3 protein. The sample includes roughly 400,000 distinct CDR3 sequences, about a fifth of them seen just once. The starting material was peripheral blood mononuclear cells (PBMCs), obtained when the disease was refractory, from a patient treated with antithyroid drugs. The receptors here all came from a female donor with Graves disease.

This rearrangement joins TRBV15 to TRBJ2-7, with TRBD2 matching over 11 bases. J gave up 3 bases and V 0 bases, and 1 base lay outside the gene matches. This CDR3 is 15 amino acids long. Germline V gives CDR1 LNHNV, CDR2 YYDKDF (reference sequence). CDR3 sequence: CATSRDTSGGYEQYF. CDR3 sequence (DNA): TGTGCCACCAGCAGAGATACTAGCGGGGGCTACGAGCAGTACTTC.

This sequence joins TRBV7-2 and TRBJ2-2; D gene unclear. Deletions cut 5 bases from V and 7 bases from J, with 11 bases between. This CDR3 comprises 13 residues. Germline lookup yields CDR1 SGHTA and CDR2 FQGNSA. The CDR3 DNA is TGTGCCAGCAGCCCGTACCCCGGCGGGGAGCTGTTTTTT. Encoded protein: CASSPYPGGELFF.

This clonotype occurred a few times. The CDR3 coding sequence is TGTGCCAGTAGTATCGGGGACACCGGGGAGCTGTTTTTT. Residues: CASSIGDTGELFF. This chain connects TRBV19 to TRBJ2-2, with D perhaps matching TRBD2 (5 bases). This CDR3 is 13 amino acids long. Germline V gene sequence: CDR1 LNHDA, CDR2 SQIVND (reference sequence). Between the trimmed V and J ends, which lost 3 bases and 3 bases, there was a span of 5 bases.

This clonotype has a count of ten or more. The chain links TRBV28 to TRBJ1-2; maybe TRBD1 (5 bases). The CDR3 has 14 residues. The V and J ends lost 2 bases and 8 bases respectively, with 15 bases between them. CDR1 and CDR2 (germline): MDHEN, SYDVKM. In DNA, the CDR3 is TGTGCCAGCAGTTTAGCAAGGGGCTGGGACGGCTACACCTTC. This sequence encodes CASSLARGWDGYTF.

This clonotype was found many times. The V gene is TRBV11-2, the J gene TRBJ2-3; D ambiguous. Germline CDR1 and CDR2: SGHAT and FQNNGV. Trimming removed 1 base at V and 5 bases at J, with 13 bases between. The CDR3 covers 15 residues. The CDR3 loop is CASSLVPRVGDTQYF. The CDR3 DNA sequence: TGTGCCAGCAGCTTAGTCCCCCGGGTCGGAGATACGCAGTATTTT.

The chain has TRBV27 and TRBJ2-5; tentative D call: TRBD1 (6 bases). CDR3 size: 15 residues. V shed 6 bases and J shed 0 bases, with 14 bases lying between them. Germline-derived CDR1 and CDR2 are MNHEY and SMNVEV (reference sequence). The DNA of the CDR3 is TGTGCCAGCAGCCCAGGGACAACCAACCAAGAGACCCAGTACTTC. This codes for CASSPGTTNQETQYF.

The chain combines TRBV20-1 with TRBJ2-1; no reliable D call. V was shortened by 6 bases and J by 7 bases, with 10 bases between the two germline ends. Per the germline V gene, CDR1 is DFQATT and CDR2 is SNEGSKA (reference sequence). CDR3 length: 11 residues. The CDR3 region is CSAADVNEQFF. The CDR3 nucleotides read TGCAGTGCAGCCGACGTTAATGAGCAGTTCTTC.

This clonotype was recorded at least ten times. The V gene is TRBV28, the J gene TRBJ2-7; the D call may be TRBD1 or TRBD2 (6 bases each). Germline loops: CDR1 MDHEN, CDR2 SYDVKM. V was trimmed by 7 bases and J by 2 bases, leaving 12 bases between them. The CDR3 extends over 13 amino acids. CDR3 DNA sequence: TGTGCCAGCAACGGGGGCGCAGCCTACGAGCAGTACTTC. This codes for CASNGGAAYEQYF.

This clonotype was recorded a few times. The chain carries TRBV6-2 or TRBV6-3 and TRBJ2-2; tentative D call: TRBD2 (5 bases). CDR1 and CDR2 from the germline V gene are MNHEY and SVGEGT. CDR3 size: 14 residues. V gave up 6 bases and J gave up 6 bases, with 14 bases separating them. CDR3 protein: CASSPEPGAGELFF. The CDR3 region has the DNA TGTGCCAGCAGCCCAGAACCCGGGGCCGGGGAGCTGTTTTTT.

This clonotype was recorded at least ten times. The chain links TRBV28 to TRBJ1-1; 9 positions agree with TRBD1. The CDR3 is 14 amino acids. CDR1 MDHEN and CDR2 SYDVKM come from the germline V gene. The J segment lost 2 bases and the V segment lost 6 bases, leaving 4 bases of the junction unmatched. CDR3 nucleotide sequence: TGTGCCAGCAGACCGGGACAGGGAAACACTGAAGCTTTCTTT. Translating gives CASRPGQGNTEAFF.

Here the CDR3 DNA reads TGTGCCAGCAGTTTAGACCTGAGGGTGGATACGCAGTATTTT. Protein sequence: CASSLDLRVDTQYF. J is TRBJ2-3 and V is TRBV27; D might be TRBD2 (5 bases). The V end lost 2 bases, the J end lost 6 bases, and 12 bases lay between the germline ends. Germline CDR1 is MNHEY and CDR2 is SMNVEV (reference sequence). The CDR3 sequence is 14 residues long.

There are many counts of this clonotype. This rearrangement joins TRBV29-1 to TRBJ1-1; tentatively, D is TRBD1 (5 bases). CDR1 is SQVTM, CDR2 ANQGSEA, per germline. The CDR3 has 11 amino acids. Deletions cut 4 bases from V and 4 bases from J, with 7 bases between. The chain's CDR3 is CSVGGATEAFF. CDR3 in DNA: TGCAGCGTTGGTGGGGCCACTGAAGCTTTCTTT. The full variable domain, completed using reference TRBV29-1 and TRBJ1-1, is SAVISQKPSRDICQRGTSLTIQCQVDSQVTMMFWYRQQPGQSLTLIATANQGSEATYESGFVIDKFPISRPNLTFSTLTVSNMSPEDSSIYLCSVGGATEAFFGQGTRLTVV.

This clonotype showed up many times. CDR3 sequence (DNA): TGTGCCAGCTCACCACAAGGGGCCGGGGAGCTGTTTTTT. Protein product: CASSPQGAGELFF. The rearrangement uses TRBV18 and TRBJ2-2; possibly TRBD1 for D (5 bases). CDR3 length: 13 residues. Per the germline V gene, CDR1 is KGHSH and CDR2 is LQKENI. V shed 1 base and J shed 6 bases, with 6 bases lying between them.

The chain recombines TRBV5-6 with TRBJ1-2; D may be TRBD1 (6 bases). The CDR3 is 13 residues long. V was shortened by 0 bases and J by 8 bases, with 11 bases between the two germline ends. In germline, CDR1 is SGHDT, CDR2 YYEEEE. The CDR3: CASSLGTGKGYTF. The DNA for the CDR3 is TGTGCCAGCAGCTTGGGTACAGGGAAAGGCTACACCTTC.

The chain joins TRBV28 to TRBJ2-7; tentatively, D is TRBD1 or TRBD2 (5 bases each). The length of the CDR3 is 13 residues. Trimming stripped 6 bases from V and 9 bases from J, with 18 bases between. CDR1 and CDR2 from the germline V gene are MDHEN and SYDVKM. CDR3 in amino acids: CASSSGRTSVQYF. The CDR3 region has the DNA TGTGCCAGCAGCTCGGGACGGACAAGTGTGCAGTACTTC.

This clonotype was observed at least ten times. V usage is TRBV7-2 and J usage is TRBJ2-7, with a weak D call TRBD2 (6 bases). CDR1 and CDR2 (germline): SGHTA, FQGNSA. Trimming removed 2 bases at V and 4 bases at J, with 15 bases between. The CDR3 consists of 15 residues. DNA for the CDR3: TGTGCCAGCAGCTTAAGCGGCATGGCGGGGTACGAGCAGTACTTC. Its translation is CASSLSGMAGYEQYF.

On this clonotype itself: A read error may be the cause here, since a much bigger clone is one base away. The V and J genes are TRBV7-2 and TRBJ2-5; 8 nucleotides align to TRBD1. The germline V gene has CDR1 SGHTA and CDR2 FQGNSA. The CDR3 runs to 12 residues. Trimming took 8 bases from V and 4 from J; bases not matched to a gene: 3. The CDR3 here is CASGGQAETQYF. The CDR3 coding sequence is TGTGCCAGCGGGGGACAGGCAGAGACCCAGTACTTC. The full variable domain, in which reference TRBV7-2 and TRBJ2-5 provide the parts outside the CDR3, is GAGVSQSPSNKVTEKGKDVELRCDPISGHTALYWYRQSLGQGLEFLIYFQGNSAPDKSGLPSDRFSAERTGGSVSTLTIQRTQQEDSAVYLCASGGQAETQYFGPGTRLLVL.

As concerns this clonotype: A much larger clone is a single base away; this may be a read error. V and J are TRBV12-3 or TRBV12-4 and TRBJ1-2; the D is unclear. The CDR3 has 13 amino acids. V was trimmed by 5 bases and J by 10 bases, leaving 17 bases between them. The CDR3 coding sequence is TGTGCCAGCAGTCCCGGGCGGGGTGGCGACTACACCTTC. Translating gives CASSPGRGGDYTF.